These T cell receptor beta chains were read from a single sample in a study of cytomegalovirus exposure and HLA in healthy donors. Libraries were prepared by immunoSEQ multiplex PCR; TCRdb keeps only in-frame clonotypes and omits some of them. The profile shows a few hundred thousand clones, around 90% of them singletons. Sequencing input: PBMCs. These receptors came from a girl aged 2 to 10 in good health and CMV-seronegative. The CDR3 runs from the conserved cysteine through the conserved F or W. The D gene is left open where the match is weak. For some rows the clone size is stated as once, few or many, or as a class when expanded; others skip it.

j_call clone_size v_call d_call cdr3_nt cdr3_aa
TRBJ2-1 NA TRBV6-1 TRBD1 TGTGCCAGCACGACAGGGGTGTCCTACAATGAGCAGTTCTTC CASTTGVSYNEQFF
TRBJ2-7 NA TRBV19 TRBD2 TGTGCCAGTAGTACCGGGACTAGCTACGAGCAGTACTTC CASSTGTSYEQYF
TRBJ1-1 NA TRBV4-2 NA TGTGCCAGCAGCCAAGATGAGGGCCAGCTCACTACTGAAGCTTTCTTT CASSQDEGQLTTEAFF
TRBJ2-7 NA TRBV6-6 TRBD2 TGTGCCAGCAGTTACACCACTAGCGGGGAGCAGTACTTC CASSYTTSGEQYF
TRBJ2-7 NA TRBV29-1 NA TGCAGCGTTGCCTTTACAGGGATCTCCTACGAGCAGTACTTC CSVAFTGISYEQYF
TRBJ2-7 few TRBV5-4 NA TGTGCCAGCAGTTTAGGAGGGGTCTACGAGCAGTACTTC CASSLGGVYEQYF
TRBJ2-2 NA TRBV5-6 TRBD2 TGTGCCAGCAGCAAAGGGACTAGCGGGAGTTTCGGCACCGGGGAGCTGTTTTTT CASSKGTSGSFGTGELFF
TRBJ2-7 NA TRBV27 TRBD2 TGTGCCAGCAGTTCCTCGGCGGGGGGTTTCTCCTACGAGCAGTACTTC CASSSSAGGFSYEQYF
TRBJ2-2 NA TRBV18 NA TGTGCCAGCTCACTGGTCGGGGCGAACACCGGGGAGCTGTTTTTT CASSLVGANTGELFF
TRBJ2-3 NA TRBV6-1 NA TGTGCCAGCAGTGAACAGTTCACAGATACGCAGTATTTT CASSEQFTDTQYF
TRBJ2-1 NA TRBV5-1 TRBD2 TGCGCCAGCAGCTTGGAGGGTAGCGGGACGTACAATGAGCAGTTCTTC CASSLEGSGTYNEQFF
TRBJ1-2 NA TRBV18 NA TGTGCCAGCTCACCACTTCCAGGGGAAGGCTACACCTTC CASSPLPGEGYTF
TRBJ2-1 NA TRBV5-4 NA TGTGCCAGCAGCTTGGGATCTGCGACTGGCTACAATGAGCAGTTCTTC CASSLGSATGYNEQFF
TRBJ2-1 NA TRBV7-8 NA TGTGCCAGCAGCCACTATGGAAATGAGCAGTTCTTC CASSHYGNEQFF
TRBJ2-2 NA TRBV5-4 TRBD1 TGTGCCAGCAGCTTGGCCGCGACAGGGGGTGTCGGGGAGCTGTTTTTT CASSLAATGGVGELFF
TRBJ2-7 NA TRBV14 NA TGTGCCAGCAGCCAAGAGCCGAGCTCCTACGAGCAGTACTTC CASSQEPSSYEQYF
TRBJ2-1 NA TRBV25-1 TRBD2 TGTGCCAGCAGTGACTTAAGCGGGGGCTCCTACAATGAGCAGTTCTTC CASSDLSGGSYNEQFF
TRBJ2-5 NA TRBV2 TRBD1 TGTGCCAGCAGTGATCAAAACAGGGGAGAGACCCAGTACTTC CASSDQNRGETQYF
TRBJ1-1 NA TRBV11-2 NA TGTGCCAGCAGCTTAGCCGCCGGGAACACTGAAGCTTTCTTT CASSLAAGNTEAFF
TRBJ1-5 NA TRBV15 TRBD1 TGTGCCACCAGCAGAGACCACAGGGGAAGCAATCAGCCCCAGCATTTT CATSRDHRGSNQPQHF
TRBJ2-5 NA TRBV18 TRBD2 TGTGCCAGCTCACCAGCTGCAGCGGGAGTCGGAAAGACCCAGTACTTC CASSPAAAGVGKTQYF
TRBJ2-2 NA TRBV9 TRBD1 TGTGCCAGCAGCACAGGGGGCACGAACACCGGGGAGCTGTTTTTT CASSTGGTNTGELFF
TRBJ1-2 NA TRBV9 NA TGTGCCAGCAGCGTATCCAGTGGTGGCTACACCTTC CASSVSSGGYTF
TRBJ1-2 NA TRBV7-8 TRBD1 TGTGCCAGCAGCTTAGATAGATTTGGTTTTGGGACAGGGAATGCGGGGAGGGAGGGCTACACCTTC CASSLDRFGFGTGNAGREGYTF
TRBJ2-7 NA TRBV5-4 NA TGTGCCAGCAGCTTGGCACGGGGGAGTGTGGCCGAGCAGTACTTC CASSLARGSVAEQYF
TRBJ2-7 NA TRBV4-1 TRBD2 TGCGCCAGCAGCCAAGGGGGCGGGAGTTTTTACGAGCAGTACTTC CASSQGGGSFYEQYF